This T cell receptor beta chain was recorded in a study of shared clonotypes between healthy human individuals. Study donors comprised healthy, HIV-negative adults devoid of recent acute infection or vaccination. V was clipped by 4 bases and J by 4 bases; unmatched bases: 9. CDR3 length equals 18 residues. In germline, CDR1 is SGHTS, CDR2 YDEGEE. Sorted-subset replicate PCRs used 150 to 200 ng DNA, tens of thousands of T cell genomes. Repertoires were generated with immunoSEQ multiplex PCR, while TCRdb's copy carries only in-frame clones and drops some. The sample lists 2 million to 3 million clones; approximately 94% were seen once. Overall study results and limits: Non-shared clonotypes had lower generation probabilities than those shared by all four donors. Shared across a few donors were about 4.8% of the naive CD4 clonotypes.

In regard to this clone: Its antigen is unidentified.

The sequenced sample was naive CD4+ T cells sorted from blood. Regarding subset: CD45RA+ positively selected. The chain combines TRBV5-8 with TRBJ2-2, with 14 bases aligning to TRBD2. The origin of this receptor is a man between 18 and 35 years old in good health. The CDR3 sequence: CASSLRLAGGPVTGELFF. The CDR3 coding sequence is TGTGCCAGCAGCCTAAGACTAGCGGGAGGGCCGGTCACCGGGGAGCTGTTTTTT.